The rows below give T cell receptor beta chains drawn from one sample of a study of post-analysis software for immune sequencing data. TCRdb re-derived calls from the PCR reads in MiXCR, one entry per CDR3 protein. In the table there are 150,000 or so distinct CDR3 sequences, roughly 34% of which are singletons. The material was blood, obtained after autologous hematopoietic stem cell transplantation. These receptors were taken from a girl between 5 and 17 years old with multiple sclerosis. CDR3s include the opening cysteine and the closing phenylalanine or tryptophan. The D gene is left open where the match is weak. Size is stated for part of the rows, as once, few or many counts, or as a class when the clone is expanded.

d_gene	v_gene	j_gene	abundance	CDR3aa	CDR3nt
TRBD1	TRBV10-3	TRBJ1-2	-	CAISAGTGGLYGYTF	TGTGCCATCAGCGCCGGGACAGGGGGCCTCTATGGCTACACCTTC
-	TRBV28	TRBJ1-6	-	CASSSGGIGAESPLHF	TGTGCCAGCAGTTCAGGAGGGATAGGGGCCGAATCACCCCTCCACTTT
-	TRBV20-1	TRBJ1-1	-	CSARLTGTNTEAFF	TGCAGTGCTAGATTAACAGGGACTAACACTGAAGCTTTCTTT
TRBD1	TRBV29-1	TRBJ1-2	few	CSFKGQGVEGYTF	TGCAGCTTTAAGGGACAGGGGGTGGAGGGCTACACCTTC
TRBD1	TRBV7-2	TRBJ1-5	-	CASTLTGVSNQPQHF	TGTGCCAGCACTTTGACAGGGGTGAGCAATCAGCCCCAGCATTTT
TRBD1	TRBV4-3	TRBJ2-4	few	CASSQGTGTGGDIQYF	TGCGCCAGCAGCCAAGGGACCGGGACAGGGGGTGACATTCAGTACTTC
-	TRBV28	TRBJ1-2	-	CASSDPGAGSGYTF	TGTGCCAGCAGTGACCCCGGGGCAGGGAGTGGCTACACCTTC
TRBD1	TRBV7-9	TRBJ1-2	-	CASSQDRGGYTF	TGTGCCAGCAGCCAGGACAGGGGTGGCTACACCTTC
TRBD2	TRBV5-1	TRBJ2-3	-	CASSLGLAGIETYF	TGCGCCAGCAGCTTGGGACTAGCGGGAATCGAAACGTATTTT
TRBD2	TRBV29-1	TRBJ2-1	few	CSVGLAGGSSYNEQFF	TGCAGCGTTGGACTAGCGGGAGGGAGCTCCTACAATGAGCAGTTCTTC
TRBD1	TRBV7-3	TRBJ1-1	-	CASSIPDRDRGPEAFF	TGTGCCAGCAGCATCCCTGACCGGGACAGGGGCCCTGAAGCTTTCTTT
-	TRBV27	TRBJ1-2	-	CASSLKTGWAYGYTF	TGTGCCAGCAGTTTAAAGACAGGTTGGGCCTATGGCTACACCTTC
-	TRBV9	TRBJ2-6	-	CASSVGDLRVRGANVLTF	TGTGCCAGCAGCGTCGGGGACTTGCGGGTACGGGGGGCCAACGTCCTGACTTTC
-	TRBV14	TRBJ1-4	-	CASSQDGAQNEKLFF	TGTGCCAGCAGCCAAGATGGGGCCCAAAATGAAAAACTGTTTTTT
-	TRBV7-9	TRBJ2-7	-	CASTQPDTTYEQYF	TGTGCCAGCACCCAACCGGACACCACCTACGAGCAGTACTTC
-	TRBV4-2	TRBJ2-7	-	CASSPPGTDEQYF	TGTGCCAGCAGCCCTCCAGGGACGGACGAGCAGTACTTC
-	TRBV10-3	TRBJ1-2	few	CAISVTLGVANYGYTF	TGTGCCATCAGTGTCACCTTGGGGGTAGCTAACTATGGCTACACCTTC
TRBD2	TRBV6-5	TRBJ2-2	-	CASSSLRLAGGLNTGELFF	TGTGCCAGCAGTTCCCTGCGACTAGCGGGAGGCCTGAACACCGGGGAGCTGTTTTTT
-	TRBV15	TRBJ1-5	-	CATSRVAKGQPQHF	TGTGCCACCAGCAGAGTGGCGAAGGGTCAGCCCCAGCATTTT
TRBD2	TRBV20-1	TRBJ2-7	-	CSLGSGLTYEQYF	TGCAGTCTGGGTAGCGGGCTAACCTACGAGCAGTACTTC
-	TRBV6-2/TRBV6-3	TRBJ2-3	-	CASSYSKATDTQYF	TGTGCCAGCAGTTACTCGAAAGCTACAGATACGCAGTATTTT
-	TRBV29-1	TRBJ2-3	many	CSVVTSGDTQYF	TGCAGCGTCGTGACCAGTGGGGATACGCAGTATTTT
TRBD2	TRBV7-6	TRBJ2-1	many	CASSYERGPWNEQFF	TGTGCCAGCAGCTATGAGCGGGGCCCGTGGAATGAGCAGTTCTTC
-	TRBV7-3	TRBJ2-5	once	CASSLGASLGTQYF	TGTGCCAGCAGCCTAGGAGCTAGCTTAGGGACCCAGTACTTC
-	TRBV9	TRBJ2-6	few	CASSVGPGANVLTF	TGTGCCAGCAGCGTAGGCCCTGGGGCCAACGTCCTGACTTTC
TRBD1	TRBV6-5	TRBJ2-1	-	CASGDWDRGTNEQFF	TGTGCCAGCGGCGACTGGGACAGGGGTACCAATGAGCAGTTCTTC
TRBD2	TRBV10-3	TRBJ2-1	-	CAISGLAGDNEQFF	TGTGCCATCAGCGGACTAGCGGGAGACAATGAGCAGTTCTTC